Below, 24 T cell receptor beta chains from the same sample are listed, as sequenced in a study of T cell repertoires in cytomegalovirus infection. TCRdb itself ran the reads through MiXCR, one entry per CDR3 protein. The data contain some 220,000 distinct CDR3 sequences, 9% to 15% of them seen just once; the ten biggest clones take up roughly 1.7%. Sequencing was done on a sample of PBMCs. These receptors all stem from a human donor in good health (CMV status not recorded). Some clones in this sample may be carry-over from other donors' samples.

V gene TRBV11-3 combines with J gene TRBJ1-1; no clear D gene. Germline V gene lookup returns CDR1 SGHNT and CDR2 YENEEA. The CDR3 sequence is 14 residues long. The V end lost 4 bases, the J end lost 7 bases, and 16 bases lay between the germline ends. In DNA, the CDR3 is TGTGCCAGCAGCTCCTCGGGTCGAGAGGGTGAAGCTTTCTTT. This sequence encodes CASSSSGREGEAFF.

The chain recombines TRBV20-1 with TRBJ2-4, with 13 bases identical to TRBD2. V lost 6 bases to trimming and J lost 8 bases; unmatched junction nucleotides: 7. Germline lookup yields CDR1 DFQATT and CDR2 SNEGSKA (reference sequence). CDR3 length: 14 amino acids. CDR3 sequence (DNA): TGCAGTGCGAAGACTAGCGGGGGGATAGACATTCAGTACTTC. Translating it yields CSAKTSGGIDIQYF.

This clonotype came up many times. V usage is TRBV28 and J usage is TRBJ1-5; D is uncertain. Germline V gene lookup returns CDR1 MDHEN and CDR2 SYDVKM. The CDR3 contains 16 residues. V was shortened by 3 bases and J by 0 bases, with 12 bases between the two germline ends. CDR3 in amino acids: CASSLSQAYSNQPQHF. CDR3 sequence (DNA): TGTGCCAGCAGTTTGTCGCAGGCCTATAGCAATCAGCCCCAGCATTTT.

This clonotype was seen repeatedly, ten times or more. This sequence may be a read error, since a much larger clone differs from it by one base. This rearrangement joins TRBV7-3 to TRBJ1-1, with D unresolved. Germline CDR1 is SGHTA and CDR2 is FQGTGA. The CDR3 extends over 13 amino acids. Trimming shortened V by 2 bases and J by 0 bases, and 4 bases separated the two germline ends. In DNA, the CDR3 is TGTGCCAGCAGCTTACAGATGAACACTGAAGCTTTCTTT. This encodes CASSLQMNTEAFF.

The chain carries TRBV14 and TRBJ2-6; D is ambiguous. The CDR3 runs 15 residues. In germline, CDR1 is SGHDN, CDR2 FVKESK. V lost 2 bases to trimming and J lost 4 bases, with 9 bases between them. Here the CDR3 DNA reads TGTGCCAGCAGCCAACGTAGAACAGGGGCCAACGTCCTGACTTTC. It codes for CASSQRRTGANVLTF.

The chain links TRBV10-3 to TRBJ2-1; 14 bases match TRBD2. The germline V gene encodes CDR1 ENHRY and CDR2 SYGVKD. The CDR3 is 17 residues long. Unmatched junction bases numbered 4, after V lost 0 bases and J lost 6 bases. This CDR3 reads CAISESTSGRAGNEQFF. The CDR3 bases are TGTGCCATCAGTGAGTCGACTAGCGGGAGGGCCGGCAATGAGCAGTTCTTC.

The chain uses TRBV28 and TRBJ2-2, with 11 bases aligning to TRBD2. This CDR3 is built from 17 residues. Germline V CDR1 and CDR2: MDHEN, SYDVKM. V lost 4 bases to trimming and J lost 4 bases; unmatched junction nucleotides: 8. The DNA for the CDR3 is TGTGCCAGCAGTTCCACTAGCGGGAGACGTCGCACCGGGGAGCTGTTTTTT. Its protein is CASSSTSGRRRTGELFF.

This clonotype showed up many times. The rearrangement uses TRBV7-6 and TRBJ1-4, with TRBD1 identical over 7 bases. Germline V lookup: CDR1 SGHVS, CDR2 FNYEAQ. J lost 4 bases, V lost 6 bases, and 8 bases had no gene match. The CDR3 runs 15 residues. The CDR3 DNA follows: TGTGCCAGCAGTCAGATCAGGGGGGTTAATGAAAAACTGTTTTTT. Protein: CASSQIRGVNEKLFF.

This clonotype was counted at least ten times. The chain combines TRBV7-2 with TRBJ2-2; D could derive from TRBD1 or TRBD2 (6 bases each). The CDR3 loop spans 17 amino acids. Germline assignment: CDR1 SGHTA and CDR2 FQGNSA. With 0 bases removed from V and 2 bases from J, the gap between germline ends came to 13 bases. The CDR3 protein is CASSLAGGQPNTGELFF. CDR3 coding DNA: TGTGCCAGCAGCTTAGCAGGGGGGCAGCCTAACACCGGGGAGCTGTTTTTT.

This clonotype appeared many times. V usage is TRBV7-3 and J usage is TRBJ2-7, with D unclear. Trimming pared 4 bases from V and 9 bases from J, leaving 16 bases between. Germline loops: CDR1 SGHTA, CDR2 FQGTGA. This CDR3 is built from 13 residues. CDR3 amino acids: CASSSDTSTRQYF. CDR3 DNA sequence: TGTGCCAGCAGCTCTGACACGTCTACGAGGCAGTACTTC.

This clonotype was picked up many times. The rearrangement uses TRBV7-2 and TRBJ2-1; tentatively, D is TRBD1 or TRBD2 (5 bases each). This CDR3 region has 15 residues. The V end lost 1 base, the J end lost 9 bases, and 16 bases lay between the germline ends. Germline V gene sequence: CDR1 SGHTA, CDR2 FQGNSA. The CDR3 DNA reads as TGTGCCAGCAGCTTAGGGGGCGGACCAGAGGGTGAGCAGTTCTTC. The encoded protein is CASSLGGGPEGEQFF.

This clonotype showed up many times. The chain uses TRBV7-2 and TRBJ2-5, with 10 bases identical to TRBD2. The CDR3 contains 18 residues. From germline, CDR1 is SGHTA and CDR2 FQGNSA. V lost 5 bases, J lost 2 bases, and 14 bases stayed unmatched. The CDR3 region has the DNA TGTGCCAGCAGCCAGGGGATGGAGCGGGGGGGGTTACAAGAGACCCAGTACTTC. This gives the protein CASSQGMERGGLQETQYF.

This clonotype was counted at least ten times. The chain joins TRBV11-2 to TRBJ2-6; D is undetermined. The V and J ends lost 2 bases and 3 bases respectively, with 11 bases between them. Germline CDR1 and CDR2: SGHAT and FQNNGV. The CDR3 has 16 amino acids. For the CDR3, the DNA is TGTGCCAGCAGCTTAAATCCATACGGTGGGGCCAACGTCCTGACTTTC. It translates to CASSLNPYGGANVLTF.

CDR3 DNA: TGTGCCATCAGTGAATCCCCAGGGGGTTATAATTCACCCCTCCACTTT. It translates to CAISESPGGYNSPLHF. The rearrangement links TRBV10-3 to TRBJ1-6; 7 bases align to TRBD1. There are 16 residues in the CDR3. The junction had 6 bases not matched to a gene; V was cut back by 3 bases and J by 4 bases. CDR1 and CDR2 from the germline V gene are ENHRY and SYGVKD.

This clonotype was recorded at least ten times. Here the CDR3 DNA reads TGTGCCGTTCGGGGGGGCAGGGGCACAGATACGCAGTATTTT. This gives the protein CAVRGGRGTDTQYF. This chain links TRBV12-3 or TRBV12-4 with TRBJ2-3, with TRBD2 matching over 8 bases. The length of the CDR3 is 14 residues. Unmatched junction bases numbered 8, after V lost 11 bases and J lost 1 base.

The rearrangement links TRBV7-9 to TRBJ2-7; 7 bases map to TRBD2. After removal of 5 bases from V and 0 bases from J, the junction contained 7 bases not matched to a gene. Germline V gene lookup returns CDR1 SEHNR and CDR2 FQNEAQ (reference sequence). This CDR3 comprises 15 residues. CDR3 region: CASSPSGILSYEQYF. CDR3 DNA: TGTGCCAGCAGCCCGAGCGGGATTCTCTCCTACGAGCAGTACTTC.

This clonotype was counted many times. The chain recombines TRBV12-3 or TRBV12-4 with TRBJ1-1, with D possibly being TRBD1 (5 bases). The V gene lost 6 bases and the J gene lost 0 bases, with 14 bases spanning the gap. The length of the CDR3 is 15 residues. The CDR3 loop is CASRQGSGMNTEAFF. Here the CDR3 DNA reads TGTGCCAGCAGGCAGGGAAGCGGGATGAACACTGAAGCTTTCTTT.

This clonotype was seen a handful of times. The chain is built from TRBV28 and TRBJ1-1; TRBD1 aligns across 9 bases. Germline V gives CDR1 MDHEN, CDR2 SYDVKM. The junction had 3 bases not matched to a gene; V was cut back by 7 bases and J by 3 bases. There are 13 residues in the CDR3. The CDR3 spells CASNGDRDTEAFF. CDR3 DNA sequence: TGTGCCAGCAATGGGGACAGGGACACTGAAGCTTTCTTT.

This clonotype came up many times. The rearrangement joins TRBV7-2 to TRBJ2-5; no definite D call. CDR1 is SGHTA and CDR2 is FQGNSA in the germline V gene. V lost 2 bases to trimming and J lost 5 bases, with 6 bases between them. CDR3 length: 12 residues. The CDR3 region is CASSLIVETQYF. The DNA of the CDR3 is TGTGCCAGCAGCTTAATCGTCGAGACCCAGTACTTC.

V gene TRBV6-6 combines with J gene TRBJ2-3; TRBD1 matches 7 bases. V dropped 6 bases and J dropped 2; count of bases not matched to a gene: 8. CDR1 is MNHNY, CDR2 SVGAGI, per germline (reference sequence). The CDR3 contains 15 residues. The CDR3 DNA sequence: TGTGCCAGCAGCAGGGACAGCGGTAACACAGATACGCAGTATTTT. Translated, it gives CASSRDSGNTDTQYF.

This clonotype has a handful of counts. The CDR3 DNA reads as TGTGCCAGCACCGTTGAAGGGGTGACTGAAGCTTTCTTT. Translated: CASTVEGVTEAFF. The chain combines TRBV28 with TRBJ1-1; the D gene is possibly TRBD1 (5 bases). The V gene lost 7 bases and the J gene lost 5 bases, with 14 bases spanning the gap. There are 13 residues in the CDR3. Germline CDR1 and CDR2: MDHEN and SYDVKM.

This clonotype appeared a few times. J is TRBJ2-3 and V is TRBV20-1; tentative D call: TRBD2 (6 bases). This CDR3 contains 17 residues. V was shortened by 5 bases and J by 4 bases, with 25 bases between the two germline ends. Germline CDR1 and CDR2: DFQATT and SNEGSKA (reference sequence). This CDR3 reads CSAHPVQEGRRPDTQYF. CDR3 bases: TGCAGTGCTCATCCTGTCCAGGAGGGACGAAGGCCAGATACGCAGTATTTT.

This clonotype has ten or more counts. V usage is TRBV20-1 and J usage is TRBJ2-1; TRBD2 matches at 11 bases. Germline V CDR1 and CDR2: DFQATT, SNEGSKA (reference sequence). The CDR3 contains 14 residues. With 5 bases clipped from V and 4 bases from J, the junction kept 4 bases outside the gene matches. The CDR3 reads CSAPGLAAYNEQFF. The CDR3 DNA follows: TGCAGTGCTCCGGGACTAGCGGCTTACAATGAGCAGTTCTTC.

This clonotype was found a few times. The chain employs TRBV14 and TRBJ2-3; no firm D call. V was pared by 1 base and J by 9 bases, with 5 bases between. This CDR3 region has 11 residues. CDR1 is SGHDN, CDR2 FVKESK, per germline. The CDR3 DNA is TGTGCCAGCAGCCAAGTCGGAACGCAGTATTTT. The encoded protein is CASSQVGTQYF.